One sample yielded the 32 T cell receptor beta chains listed below, sequenced in a study of T cells in Graves' hyperthyroidism and ophthalmopathy. TCR beta CDR3 sequences were amplified from RNA transcripts. The study used the HTBI primer set for a first-round RT-PCR of the TCR CDR3. A single record per CDR3 protein comes from TCRdb applying MiXCR to the multiplex PCR reads. The sample holds 640,000 or so distinct CDR3 sequences; roughly 14% are singletons and the top ten take about 3.9%. Sample: blood. These receptors all come from a woman between 40 and 50 years old with Graves' ophthalmopathy.

This clonotype was recorded at least ten times. The chain recombines TRBV12-3 or TRBV12-4 with TRBJ1-1; D gene ambiguous. The CDR3 consists of 15 residues. Trimming removed 5 bases at V and 3 bases at J, with 16 bases between. CDR3 sequence (DNA): TGTGCCAGCAGTCCGCAGACCCGGGCTGACACTGAAGCTTTCTTT. Encoded protein: CASSPQTRADTEAFF.

This rearrangement joins TRBV12-3 or TRBV12-4 to TRBJ2-4, with D perhaps being TRBD1 or TRBD2 (5 bases each). Between the trimmed V and J ends, which lost 6 bases and 0 bases, there was a span of 12 bases. CDR3 length equals 15 residues. The CDR3 nucleotides read TGTGCCAGCAGGAAGAGGGGCCTAGCCAAAAACATTCAGTACTTC. As protein: CASRKRGLAKNIQYF.

This clonotype was seen repeatedly, ten times or more. The chain joins TRBV29-1 to TRBJ1-2; D unclear. The V gene's germline CDR1 is SQVTM and CDR2 ANQGSEA. Deletions cut 7 bases from V and 6 bases from J, with 15 bases between. CDR3 length: 12 residues. The CDR3 region is CSAYDMSDGYTF. The CDR3 DNA follows: TGCAGCGCTTATGACATGAGCGATGGCTACACCTTC.

This sequence joins TRBV7-2 and TRBJ1-1; perhaps TRBD1 as D (5 bases). From germline, CDR1 is SGHTA and CDR2 FQGNSA. This CDR3 region has 13 residues. Trimming cost V 7 bases and J 6 bases, with 15 bases left between them. CDR3 region: CASTIGHGAEAFF. For the CDR3, the DNA is TGTGCCAGCACCATTGGACATGGGGCTGAAGCTTTCTTT.

This clonotype was found many times. This chain uses TRBV7-2 with TRBJ2-7, with a weak D call TRBD2 (6 bases). The V gene lost 3 bases and the J gene lost 3 bases, with 15 bases spanning the gap. Germline V gene sequence: CDR1 SGHTA, CDR2 FQGNSA. CDR3 length: 15 residues. This CDR3 is CASSLEGWLSYEQYF. The DNA for the CDR3 is TGTGCCAGCAGCTTGGAGGGCTGGTTAAGCTACGAGCAGTACTTC.

This clonotype was counted a few times. J is TRBJ2-2 and V is TRBV27; D remains ambiguous. V lost 2 bases, J lost 0 bases, and 10 bases lay in between. Looked up from germline, CDR1 is MNHEY and CDR2 is SMNVEV (reference sequence). The CDR3 is 16 residues long. The CDR3 DNA reads as TGTGCCAGCAGTTTAGTTCTGGAGTCGAACACCGGGGAGCTGTTTTTT. Encoded protein: CASSLVLESNTGELFF.

This clonotype appeared many times. The chain links TRBV2 to TRBJ2-5, with 12 bases that match TRBD2. The CDR3 totals 19 residues. Losses at the gene ends were 8 bases for V and 1 base for J; bases not matched to a gene: 17. Germline-derived CDR1 and CDR2 are SNHLY and FYNNEI. In DNA, the CDR3 is TGTGCCAGCGGGGGCCGGGGGGCGGCTAGCGGGAGGGCCCAAGAGACCCAGTACTTC. Protein product: CASGGRGAASGRAQETQYF.

This chain uses TRBV7-9 with TRBJ2-2; unclear D gene. Germline V CDR1 and CDR2: SEHNR, FQNEAQ (reference sequence). The CDR3 has 13 amino acids. V was cut by 2 bases and J by 5 bases, with 6 bases left in between. CDR3 nucleotide sequence: TGTGCCAGCAGCTTAAGTTGGACCGGGGAGCTGTTTTTT. Residues: CASSLSWTGELFF.

This clonotype was seen at least ten times. This chain uses TRBV27 with TRBJ1-6; tentative D call: TRBD1 (5 bases). The germline gives CDR1 MNHEY, CDR2 SMNVEV (reference sequence). Trimming removed 7 bases at V and 10 bases at J, with 26 bases between. The CDR3 spans 17 residues. As DNA, the CDR3 is TGTGCCAGCACCCCTAGTTGGGGGTTACGCGGGGACTCACCCCTCCACTTT. This gives the protein CASTPSWGLRGDSPLHF.

This clonotype was picked up a small number of times. The chain couples TRBV6-1 to TRBJ2-3; 9 bases are a match to TRBD2. Germline loops: CDR1 MNHNS, CDR2 SASEGT. V trimming: 8 bases; J trimming: 1 base; junction bases outside the gene matches: 1. This CDR3 spans 13 amino acids. The CDR3 here is CASWTSGTDTQYF. In DNA, the CDR3 is TGTGCCAGCTGGACTAGCGGCACAGATACGCAGTATTTT.

This clonotype occurred many times. The chain links TRBV6-1 to TRBJ2-3; tentative D call: TRBD1 (5 bases). Trimming pared 6 bases from V and 10 bases from J, leaving 14 bases between. CDR1 is MNHNS, CDR2 SASEGT, per germline. CDR3 length: 12 residues. CDR3 sequence reads: CASRGSGRSQYF. The CDR3 DNA reads TGTGCCAGCAGGGGATCAGGGCGGTCGCAGTATTTT.

This clonotype was found many times. The gene calls are TRBV5-6 and TRBJ1-1; perhaps TRBD1 as D (6 bases). Trimming took 6 bases from V and 3 from J, leaving 15 bases between them. Germline assignment: CDR1 SGHDT and CDR2 YYEEEE. The CDR3 covers 14 residues. CDR3 nucleotide sequence: TGTGCCAGCAACTACAGGGTATTAGACACTGAAGCTTTCTTT. Encoded protein: CASNYRVLDTEAFF.

This clonotype has ten or more counts. The chain links TRBV7-2 to TRBJ2-5; D is ambiguous. V was clipped by 3 bases and J by 5 bases, with 16 bases between them. This CDR3 comprises 15 residues. From germline, CDR1 is SGHTA and CDR2 FQGNSA. CDR3 sequence: CASSFVLTLGETQYF. The CDR3 coding sequence is TGTGCCAGCAGCTTTGTCCTGACCCTAGGGGAGACCCAGTACTTC.

This clonotype was detected ten times or more. The chain is built from TRBV6-5 and TRBJ2-2; D remains ambiguous. Per germline, CDR1 MNHEY and CDR2 SVGAGI. The germline V and J ends were trimmed by 0 bases and 1 base, with 12 bases remaining between them. The CDR3 is 17 amino acids. CDR3 DNA: TGTGCCAGCAGTTACTCGTCCAGGATCAAGAACACCGGGGAGCTGTTTTTT. Protein sequence: CASSYSSRIKNTGELFF.

This clonotype was seen repeatedly, ten times or more. This rearrangement joins TRBV29-1 to TRBJ1-5; D gene ambiguous. Germline CDR1 reads SQVTM; CDR2 reads ANQGSEA. The ends were cut back, 4 bases at V and 1 base at J, with 5 bases in the middle. This CDR3 has 12 amino acids. CDR3 in DNA: TGCAGCGTTGGAGGGAGCAATCAGCCCCAGCATTTT. Translating gives CSVGGSNQPQHF.

This clonotype was detected ten times or more. At one end the junction does not follow the germline gene, possibly because of a read error. The J gene is TRBJ2-7, the V gene TRBV12-3 or TRBV12-4; possible D gene TRBD2, 6 bases. CDR3 length: 12 amino acids. CDR3 in amino acids: CASSLGGTAVNF. CDR3 DNA: TGTGCCAGCAGTTTAGGTGGGACTGCGGTGAACTTC.

This clonotype was counted at least ten times. V and J are TRBV6-5 and TRBJ2-3, with D uncertain. This CDR3 region has 13 residues. V lost 3 bases, J lost 3 bases, and 7 bases lay in between. CDR1 is MNHEY and CDR2 is SVGAGI in the germline V gene. The CDR3 nucleotides read TGTGCCAGCAGTTATGTCCATACAGATACGCAGTATTTT. Protein: CASSYVHTDTQYF.

The chain uses TRBV28 and TRBJ1-5, with 7 bases identical to TRBD1. The V segment lost 11 bases and the J segment 11 bases; nucleotides outside the gene matches: 18. The CDR3 extends over 14 amino acids. Germline assignment: CDR1 MDHEN and CDR2 SYDVKM. CDR3 region: CAGSTGTENLAQHF. In DNA, the CDR3 is TGTGCCGGCTCGACTGGGACAGAGAATCTGGCCCAGCATTTT.

In its sample, this clonotype was seen many times. The chain recombines TRBV19 with TRBJ2-7, with 7 bases matching TRBD1. V lost 2 bases and J lost 6; bases outside the gene matches: 22. The CDR3 runs 19 residues. The germline gives CDR1 LNHDA, CDR2 SQIVND (reference sequence). DNA for the CDR3: TGTGCCAGTAGTATATTTTCACCTCGGGTCCGCCCGGACAGGACCGAGCAGTACTTC. Residues: CASSIFSPRVRPDRTEQYF. Together with reference TRBV19 and TRBJ2-7, the CDR3 gives the full variable domain: DGGITQSPKYLFRKEGQNVTLSCEQNLNHDAMYWYRQDPGQGLRLIYYSQIVNDFQKGDIAEGYSVSREKKESFPLTVTSAQKNPTAFYLCASSIFSPRVRPDRTEQYFGPGTRLTVT.

There are many counts of this clonotype. The V and J genes are TRBV12-3 or TRBV12-4 and TRBJ2-7; 8 bases align to TRBD2. This CDR3 is 14 amino acids long. The V and J ends lost 6 bases and 1 base, in that order; junction bases with no gene match: 5. In nucleotides, the CDR3 is TGTGCCAGCAGCGGGGGGGGAACTTCCTACGAGCAGTACTTC. Translating gives CASSGGGTSYEQYF.

This clonotype was observed many times. The CDR3 DNA reads as TGTGCCAGCAGCCCCAGACTAGCGGGCGCAGAGACCCAGTACTTC. It encodes CASSPRLAGAETQYF. The V gene is TRBV9, the J gene TRBJ2-5, with 10 positions matching TRBD2. The CDR3 is made up of 15 amino acids. Trimming cost V 4 bases and J 4 bases; bases outside gene matches: 7. Looked up from germline, CDR1 is SGDLS and CDR2 is YYNGEE.

This clonotype came up a few times. CDR3 sequence: CASSISGRDTGELFF. The CDR3 region has the DNA TGTGCCAGCTCAATCAGCGGGAGAGACACCGGGGAGCTGTTTTTT. The chain carries TRBV18 and TRBJ2-2; TRBD2 matches at 8 bases. The ends lost 5 bases at V and 3 bases at J; junction bases unmatched: 5. This CDR3 comprises 15 residues. The V gene's germline CDR1 is KGHSH and CDR2 LQKENI. Looking up the rest from reference TRBV18 and TRBJ2-2 gives the full variable domain: NAGVMQNPRHLVRRRGQEARLRCSPMKGHSHVYWYRQLPEEGLKFMVYLQKENIIDESGMPKERFSAEFPKEGPSILRIQQVVRGDSAAYFCASSISGRDTGELFFGEGSRLTVL.

In this sample, this clonotype turned up many times. This chain joins TRBV7-9 and TRBJ1-1; D is unresolved. The CDR3 loop spans 14 amino acids. V was clipped by 8 bases and J by 4 bases, with 17 bases between them. Germline V gene lookup returns CDR1 SEHNR and CDR2 FQNEAQ (reference sequence). The CDR3 DNA sequence: TGTGCCAGCTCCCTGGAGGGTTTACGCACTGAAGCTTTCTTT. This translates into CASSLEGLRTEAFF.

In its sample, this clonotype was seen a few times. This sequence joins TRBV29-1 and TRBJ1-1, with 7 bases fitting TRBD1. V trimming: 5 bases; J trimming: 3 bases; junction bases outside the gene matches: 6. Germline V gene sequence: CDR1 SQVTM, CDR2 ANQGSEA. The CDR3 is made up of 13 amino acids. The CDR3 here is CSVRGQIDTEAFF. DNA for the CDR3: TGCAGCGTTAGGGGACAGATAGACACTGAAGCTTTCTTT.

V usage is TRBV30 and J usage is TRBJ1-1; D is possibly TRBD1 (6 bases). Germline V lookup: CDR1 GTSNPN, CDR2 SVGIG (reference sequence). CDR3 length: 14 amino acids. V lost 3 bases and J lost 4, with 15 bases in between. The CDR3 DNA reads as TGTGCCTGGAGGGGTTGGACAGCGATCACTGAAGCTTTCTTT. As protein: CAWRGWTAITEAFF.

Ten or more counts support this clonotype. The chain joins TRBV20-1 to TRBJ1-5; TRBD1 matches at 7 bases. The CDR3 is 12 residues long. The germline V gene encodes CDR1 DFQATT and CDR2 SNEGSKA (reference sequence). Losses at the gene ends were 5 bases for V and 9 bases for J; bases not matched to a gene: 7. CDR3 nucleotides: TGCAGTGCTCCTACAGGGGCAGGGCCCCAGCATTTT. It specifies CSAPTGAGPQHF.

This clonotype was observed at least ten times. A read error may account for a junction end that differs from germline. V gene TRBV12-3 or TRBV12-4 combines with J gene TRBJ2-7; TRBD2 agrees at 10 bases. The CDR3 has 15 amino acids. The DNA of the CDR3 is TGTGCCAGCAATTTAGGAGCGGGAGGGACGTACGAGCAGTACTTC. It encodes CASNLGAGGTYEQYF.

At least ten counts were recorded for this clonotype. The chain employs TRBV12-5 and TRBJ1-2; no reliable D call. The V end was cut by 0 bases, the J end by 1 base, with 6 bases between. Germline loops: CDR1 LGHNT, CDR2 FRNRAP. There are 14 residues in the CDR3. CDR3: CASGLVLDNYGYTF. The CDR3 bases are TGTGCTAGTGGTTTGGTACTGGATAACTATGGCTACACCTTC.

This clonotype was observed at least ten times. V gene TRBV20-1 combines with J gene TRBJ2-7; tentative D call: TRBD2 (5 bases). This CDR3 is 15 amino acids long. V lost 2 bases to trimming and J lost 2 bases, with 16 bases between them. The germline gives CDR1 DFQATT, CDR2 SNEGSKA (reference sequence). The CDR3 bases are TGCAGTGCTAGACGGGGAACAGCACTGACCTACGAGCAGTACTTC. Its translation is CSARRGTALTYEQYF.

This clonotype was picked up many times. The V gene is TRBV10-3, the J gene TRBJ2-7, with TRBD2 matching 12 bases. The trim removed 2 bases at V and 1 base at J, leaving 6 bases unmatched. The CDR3 spans 17 residues. Germline CDR1 ENHRY, CDR2 SYGVKD. CDR3 amino acids: CAISERRGLAGSYEQYF. The CDR3 nucleotides are TGTGCCATCAGTGAGCGACGGGGACTAGCGGGTTCCTACGAGCAGTACTTC.

CDR3 nucleotides: TGTGCCAGCTCACAATTCCGGGACAGGGCGACCCAAGAGACCCAGTACTTC. Its protein product is CASSQFRDRATQETQYF. The genes are TRBV18 and TRBJ2-5, with 9 nucleotides matching TRBD1. Germline V gene data show CDR1 as KGHSH and CDR2 as LQKENI. The length of the CDR3 is 17 residues. V dropped 4 bases and J dropped 1; count of bases not matched to a gene: 10.

The chain recombines TRBV5-6 with TRBJ2-7; D might be TRBD1 (6 bases). V dropped 0 bases and J dropped 7 bases, with 11 bases sitting between them. The germline V gene has CDR1 SGHDT and CDR2 YYEEEE. The CDR3 is 13 amino acids. In DNA form, the CDR3 reads TGTGCCAGCAGCTTGGGGACAGCGTGGGAGCAGTACTTC. Translation gives CASSLGTAWEQYF.